This TCR beta chain was retrieved from a study of blood T cell repertoires in COVID-19. Trimming stripped 3 bases from V and 4 bases from J, with 16 bases between. The CDR3 has 16 residues. Germline V lookup: CDR1 SNHLY, CDR2 FYNNEI. Clinical history as reported by participants underpinned cohort assignment. Cohort 3 donors were reported recovered after two negative PCRs, clearance, or symptom resolution. Sequencing used immunoSEQ multiplex PCR; TCRdb keeps in-frame clones, though not all of them. The table has about 150,000 clones, approximately 80% seen once. Specimen: PBMCs or T cells enriched from blood (not recorded which). The rearrangement links TRBV2 to TRBJ1-5; a possible D gene is TRBD1 (6 bases). This receptor was identified in a woman in her 40s who had recovered from COVID-19. CDR3 protein: CASSDPAPGQNQPQHF. In DNA, the CDR3 is TGTGCCAGCAGTGATCCAGCACCGGGACAAAATCAGCCCCAGCATTTT.